This is a list of T cell receptor beta chains from one sample in a study of blood T cells in healthy people across ages. TCRdb reprocessed the 5' RACE reads via MiXCR and lists one record per CDR3 protein. This table has over a million distinct CDR3 sequences, under 55% appearing once. Sequences were obtained from blood. The source is a young woman in good health. The CDR3 runs from the conserved cysteine through the conserved F or W. A D gene is named only where the DNA matches it firmly. Some rows have no size entry. The others give once, few or many, or a class for an expanded clone.

J: TRBJ1-1
V: TRBV6-5
size: -
D: TRBD1
CDR3: CASSFVTGGGSEAFF
DNA: TGTGCCAGCAGTTTCGTGACAGGGGGCGGTTCAGAAGCTTTCTTT

J: TRBJ1-2
V: TRBV6-2/TRBV6-3
size: -
D: TRBD1
CDR3: CASSLSRDRANYGYTF
DNA: TGTGCCAGCAGCCTTTCCCGGGACAGGGCAAACTATGGCTACACCTTC

J: TRBJ2-2
V: TRBV4-3
size: -
D: -
CDR3: CTSSQDEPDPTGELFF
DNA: TGCACCAGCAGCCAAGATGAGCCCGACCCCACCGGGGAGCTGTTTTTT

J: TRBJ2-7
V: TRBV7-9
size: -
D: TRBD1
CDR3: CASSLVMQGAYEQYF
DNA: TGTGCCAGCAGCTTAGTAATGCAGGGGGCTTACGAGCAGTACTTC

J: TRBJ2-7
V: TRBV28
size: -
D: -
CDR3: CASSFLEGSAYEQYF
DNA: TGTGCCAGCAGTTTTCTAGAGGGTAGTGCCTACGAGCAGTACTTC

J: TRBJ1-5
V: TRBV7-9
size: few
D: -
CDR3: CASSLGSGVGNQPQHF
DNA: TGTGCCAGCAGCTTAGGGTCAGGGGTCGGCAATCAGCCCCAGCATTTT

J: TRBJ1-2
V: TRBV4-1
size: few
D: TRBD1
CDR3: CASSLGTGVDTGYTF
DNA: TGCGCCAGCAGCCTCGGGACAGGGGTAGATACTGGCTACACCTTC

J: TRBJ1-2
V: TRBV29-1
size: -
D: -
CDR3: CSALSGTLYGYTF
DNA: TGCAGCGCTCTAAGCGGGACTCTCTATGGCTACACCTTC

J: TRBJ2-3
V: TRBV27
size: few
D: TRBD2
CDR3: CASSFWRGGSTDTQYF
DNA: TGTGCCAGCAGTTTTTGGCGGGGGGGAAGCACAGATACGCAGTATTTT

J: TRBJ2-5
V: TRBV29-1
size: -
D: TRBD1
CDR3: CTGTGGLGETQYF
DNA: TGCACCGGGACAGGGGGCCTGGGGGAGACCCAGTACTTC

J: TRBJ2-5
V: TRBV29-1
size: many
D: -
CDR3: CSVVMKYQETQYF
DNA: TGCAGCGTTGTTATGAAGTACCAAGAGACCCAGTACTTC

J: TRBJ1-1
V: TRBV10-3
size: -
D: -
CDR3: CAISESEGGNTEAFF
DNA: TGTGCCATCAGTGAGTCGGAAGGGGGGAACACTGAAGCTTTCTTT

J: TRBJ2-6
V: TRBV5-1
size: -
D: TRBD1
CDR3: CASSSPGQASSGANVLTF
DNA: TGCGCCAGCAGCTCACCGGGACAGGCGAGCTCTGGGGCCAACGTCCTGACTTTC

J: TRBJ1-5
V: TRBV12-3/TRBV12-4
size: -
D: TRBD1
CDR3: CASSSRDRVFMSQPQHF
DNA: TGTGCCAGCAGTTCCCGGGACAGGGTCTTCATGAGTCAGCCCCAGCATTTT

J: TRBJ2-3
V: TRBV3-1
size: -
D: -
CDR3: CASSQVAYSSTDTQYF
DNA: TGTGCCAGCAGCCAAGTGGCCTACTCTAGCACAGATACGCAGTATTTT

J: TRBJ2-3
V: TRBV18
size: -
D: TRBD1
CDR3: CASSPGDRVRISQYF
DNA: TGTGCCAGCTCACCAGGCGACAGGGTTCGGATTTCGCAGTATTTT

J: TRBJ2-2
V: TRBV27
size: -
D: -
CDR3: CASSAEGILAGELFF
DNA: TGTGCCAGCAGTGCCGAGGGGATACTGGCCGGGGAGCTGTTTTTT

J: TRBJ2-1
V: TRBV7-3
size: -
D: -
CDR3: CASSPYRDSYNEQFF
DNA: TGTGCCAGCAGCCCATACCGAGATAGCTACAATGAGCAGTTCTTC

J: TRBJ1-2
V: TRBV24-1
size: -
D: -
CDR3: CATSAGTNYGYTF
DNA: TGTGCCACCAGTGCCGGGACCAACTATGGCTACACCTTC

J: TRBJ1-5
V: TRBV20-1
size: -
D: -
CDR3: CSARNGAQGNQPQHF
DNA: TGCAGTGCTAGAAACGGGGCGCAGGGCAATCAGCCCCAGCATTTT

J: TRBJ2-7
V: TRBV20-1
size: few
D: TRBD2
CDR3: CSAHQTSGSLEQYF
DNA: TGCAGTGCTCACCAGACTAGCGGGAGTCTCGAGCAGTACTTC

J: TRBJ2-1
V: TRBV12-3/TRBV12-4
size: few
D: -
CDR3: CASSPLGREQFF
DNA: TGTGCCAGCAGTCCTCTAGGGCGTGAGCAGTTCTTC

J: TRBJ2-7
V: TRBV9
size: -
D: -
CDR3: CASSVGWGLNSYEQYF
DNA: TGTGCCAGCAGCGTAGGGTGGGGCTTGAACTCCTACGAGCAGTACTTC

J: TRBJ2-3
V: TRBV29-1
size: few
D: TRBD2
CDR3: CSVEGVAGGLTDTQYF
DNA: TGCAGCGTTGAAGGAGTTGCGGGAGGGCTGACAGATACGCAGTATTTT

J: TRBJ1-1
V: TRBV6-4
size: many
D: -
CDR3: CASSAKGENTEAFF
DNA: TGTGCCAGCAGTGCGAAGGGGGAGAACACTGAAGCTTTCTTT

J: TRBJ2-7
V: TRBV29-1
size: few
D: -
CDR3: CSVARSGEQYF
DNA: TGCAGCGTCGCAAGGTCGGGCGAGCAGTACTTC

J: TRBJ1-2
V: TRBV19
size: -
D: -
CDR3: CASSIREGYGYTF
DNA: TGTGCCAGTAGTATCAGGGAGGGCTATGGCTACACCTTC

J: TRBJ2-5
V: TRBV2
size: once
D: -
CDR3: CACQIAQETQYF
DNA: TGTGCCTGCCAGATAGCCCAAGAGACCCAGTACTTC

J: TRBJ2-7
V: TRBV28
size: -
D: TRBD2
CDR3: CASSFRLAGDEQYF
DNA: TGTGCCAGCAGTTTTCGGCTAGCGGGAGACGAGCAGTACTTC

J: TRBJ2-5
V: TRBV11-2
size: few
D: -
CDR3: CASRSPFTGVLETQYF
DNA: TGTGCCAGCAGGTCCCCATTTACGGGCGTACTCGAGACCCAGTACTTC

J: TRBJ2-2
V: TRBV7-2
size: -
D: TRBD1
CDR3: CASSLRTGSLFF
DNA: TGTGCCAGCAGCTTGAGGACAGGGAGTCTGTTTTTT

J: TRBJ2-2
V: TRBV6-2/TRBV6-3
size: few
D: -
CDR3: CASSYPWAVITGELFF
DNA: TGTGCCAGCAGTTACCCCTGGGCGGTCATCACCGGGGAGCTGTTTTTT

J: TRBJ1-1
V: TRBV6-1
size: -
D: -
CDR3: CASSKVNTEAFF
DNA: TGTGCCAGCAGTAAAGTGAACACTGAAGCTTTCTTT

J: TRBJ1-2
V: TRBV7-2
size: few
D: -
CDR3: CASSPSTAVGGYTF
DNA: TGTGCCAGCAGCCCCTCCACTGCGGTGGGTGGCTACACCTTC

J: TRBJ2-1
V: TRBV4-2
size: -
D: TRBD2
CDR3: CASSQVRTSAYNEQFF
DNA: TGTGCCAGCAGCCAAGTAAGGACTAGCGCCTACAATGAGCAGTTCTTC

J: TRBJ1-2
V: TRBV12-3/TRBV12-4
size: -
D: -
CDR3: CASSLSSDGYTF
DNA: TGTGCCAGCAGTTTGAGCTCCGATGGCTACACCTTC

J: TRBJ1-1
V: TRBV7-2
size: -
D: -
CDR3: CASSFRDGGTEAFF
DNA: TGTGCCAGCAGCTTCCGGGACGGAGGCACTGAAGCTTTCTTT

J: TRBJ1-1
V: TRBV7-9
size: once
D: TRBD1
CDR3: CASSQSPGTGITEAFF
DNA: TGTGCCAGCAGCCAAAGTCCCGGGACAGGGATCACTGAAGCTTTCTTT

J: TRBJ2-5
V: TRBV12-3/TRBV12-4
size: -
D: -
CDR3: CASSFQSRVQETQYF
DNA: TGTGCCAGCAGTTTTCAAAGTCGGGTTCAAGAGACCCAGTACTTC

J: TRBJ2-3
V: TRBV2
size: -
D: TRBD2
CDR3: CASQIAGGRTDTQYF
DNA: TGTGCCAGCCAAATAGCGGGGGGCCGCACAGATACGCAGTATTTT